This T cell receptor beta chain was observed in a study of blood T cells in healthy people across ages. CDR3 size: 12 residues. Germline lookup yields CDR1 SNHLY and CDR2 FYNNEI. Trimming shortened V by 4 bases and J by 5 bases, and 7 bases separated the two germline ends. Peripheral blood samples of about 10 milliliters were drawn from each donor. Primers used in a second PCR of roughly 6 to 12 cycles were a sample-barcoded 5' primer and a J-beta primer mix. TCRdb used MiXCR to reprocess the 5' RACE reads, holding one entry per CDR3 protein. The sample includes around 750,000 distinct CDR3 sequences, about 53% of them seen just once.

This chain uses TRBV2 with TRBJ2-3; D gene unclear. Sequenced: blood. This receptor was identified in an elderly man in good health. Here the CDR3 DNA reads TGTGCCAGCAGTGGGACGGAAGATACGCAGTATTTT. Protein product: CASSGTEDTQYF.